The TCR beta chain described here comes from a study of naive and memory T cell subsets. Two oligonucleotides, mixed equimolar, formed the beta constant-region primer covering TRBC1 and TRBC2. Four rounds of PCR amplified the ligated cDNA using nested alpha and beta constant-region primers plus SP2. MiXCR, run by TCRdb on the UMI-ligation and nested PCR reads, gives a single entry per CDR3 protein. The table includes 95,000 to 150,000 distinct CDR3 sequences, just over 35% detected once. This clonotype was recorded a few times. Germline V gene data show CDR1 as SGHVS and CDR2 as FNYEAQ. The V end lost 4 bases, the J end lost 0 bases, and 7 bases lay between the germline ends. The CDR3 is 13 residues long.

This chain joins TRBV7-6 and TRBJ2-7, with D hard to call. The sequencing input was central memory CD4+ T cells from blood. This TCR was recovered from a human donor in good health. The CDR3 DNA reads TGTGCCAGCAGCTCACCCGGCTCCTACGAGCAGTACTTC. It specifies CASSSPGSYEQYF.